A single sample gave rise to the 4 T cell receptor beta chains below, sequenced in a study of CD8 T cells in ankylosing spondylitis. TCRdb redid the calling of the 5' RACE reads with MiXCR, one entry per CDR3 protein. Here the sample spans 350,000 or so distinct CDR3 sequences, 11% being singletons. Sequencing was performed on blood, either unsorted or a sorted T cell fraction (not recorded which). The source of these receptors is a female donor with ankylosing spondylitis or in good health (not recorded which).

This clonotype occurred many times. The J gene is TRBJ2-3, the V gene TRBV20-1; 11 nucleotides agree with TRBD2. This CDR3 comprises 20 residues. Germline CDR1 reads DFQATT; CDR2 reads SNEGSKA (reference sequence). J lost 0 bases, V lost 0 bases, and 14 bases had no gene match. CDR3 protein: CSARDYRGLAGGTSTDTQYF. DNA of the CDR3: TGCAGTGCTAGAGATTACCGGGGGCTAGCGGGGGGTACTAGCACAGATACGCAGTATTTT.

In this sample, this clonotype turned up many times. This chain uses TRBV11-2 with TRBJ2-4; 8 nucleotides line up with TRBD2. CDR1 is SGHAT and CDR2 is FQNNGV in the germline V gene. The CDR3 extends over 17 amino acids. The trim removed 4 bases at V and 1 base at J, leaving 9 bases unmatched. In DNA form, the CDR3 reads TGTGCCAGCAGCTATACCGGACTAGCAATTGCCAAAAACATTCAGTACTTC. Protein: CASSYTGLAIAKNIQYF.

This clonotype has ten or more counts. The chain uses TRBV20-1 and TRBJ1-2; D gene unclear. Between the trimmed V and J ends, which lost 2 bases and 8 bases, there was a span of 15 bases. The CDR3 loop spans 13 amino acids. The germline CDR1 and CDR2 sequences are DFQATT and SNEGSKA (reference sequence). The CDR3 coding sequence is TGCAGTGCTAGACCTACGGGGTTCGACGGCTACACCTTC. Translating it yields CSARPTGFDGYTF.

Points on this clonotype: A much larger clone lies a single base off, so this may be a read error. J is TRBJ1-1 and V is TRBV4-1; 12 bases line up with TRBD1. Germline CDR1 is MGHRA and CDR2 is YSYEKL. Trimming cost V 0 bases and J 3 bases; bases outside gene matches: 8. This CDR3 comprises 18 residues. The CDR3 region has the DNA TGCGCCAGCAGCCAAGATATAGGGACAGGGGGCACGGACACTGAAGCTTTCTTT. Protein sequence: CASSQDIGTGGTDTEAFF.